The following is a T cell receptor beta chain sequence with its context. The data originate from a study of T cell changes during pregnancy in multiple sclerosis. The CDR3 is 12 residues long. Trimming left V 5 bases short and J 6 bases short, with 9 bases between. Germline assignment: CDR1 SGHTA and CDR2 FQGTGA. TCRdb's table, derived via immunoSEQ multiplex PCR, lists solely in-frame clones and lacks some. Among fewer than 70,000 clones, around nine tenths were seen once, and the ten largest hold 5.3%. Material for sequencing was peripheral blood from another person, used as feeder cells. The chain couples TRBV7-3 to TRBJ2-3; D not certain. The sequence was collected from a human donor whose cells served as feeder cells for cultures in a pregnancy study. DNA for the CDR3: TGTGCCAGCAGCCCCCTAGGGGATACGCAGTATTTT. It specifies CASSPLGDTQYF.